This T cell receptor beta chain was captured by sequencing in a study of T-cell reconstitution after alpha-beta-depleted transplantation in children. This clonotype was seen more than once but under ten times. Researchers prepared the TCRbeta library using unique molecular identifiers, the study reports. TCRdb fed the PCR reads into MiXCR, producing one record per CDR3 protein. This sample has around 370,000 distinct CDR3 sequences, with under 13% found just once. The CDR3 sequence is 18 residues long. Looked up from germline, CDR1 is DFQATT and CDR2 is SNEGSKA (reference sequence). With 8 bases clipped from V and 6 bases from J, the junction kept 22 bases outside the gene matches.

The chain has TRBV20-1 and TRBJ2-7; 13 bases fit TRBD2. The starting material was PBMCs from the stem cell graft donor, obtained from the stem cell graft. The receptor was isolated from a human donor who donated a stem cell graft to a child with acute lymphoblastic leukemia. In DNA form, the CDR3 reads TGCAGTTCCTTGCCGGGACTAGCGGGAACTTTAAGGGATCCCGAGCAGTACTTC. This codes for CSSLPGLAGTLRDPEQYF.